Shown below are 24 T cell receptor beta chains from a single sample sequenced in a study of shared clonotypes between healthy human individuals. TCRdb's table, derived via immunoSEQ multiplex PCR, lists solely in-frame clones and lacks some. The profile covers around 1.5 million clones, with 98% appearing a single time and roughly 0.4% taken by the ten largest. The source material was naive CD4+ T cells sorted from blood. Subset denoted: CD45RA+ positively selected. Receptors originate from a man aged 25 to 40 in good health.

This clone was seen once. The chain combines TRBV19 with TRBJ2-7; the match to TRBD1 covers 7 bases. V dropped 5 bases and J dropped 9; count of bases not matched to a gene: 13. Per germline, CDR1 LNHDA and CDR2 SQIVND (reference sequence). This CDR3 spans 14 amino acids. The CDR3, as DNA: TGTGCCAGTAGTCAAGGGACAGCGAGAACGAGGCAGTACTTC. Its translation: CASSQGTARTRQYF.

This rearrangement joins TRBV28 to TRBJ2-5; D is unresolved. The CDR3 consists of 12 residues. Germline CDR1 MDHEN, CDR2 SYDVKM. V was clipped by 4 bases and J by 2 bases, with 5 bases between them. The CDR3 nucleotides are TGTGCCAGCAGTTGGCAGCAAGAGACCCAGTACTTC. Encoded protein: CASSWQQETQYF.

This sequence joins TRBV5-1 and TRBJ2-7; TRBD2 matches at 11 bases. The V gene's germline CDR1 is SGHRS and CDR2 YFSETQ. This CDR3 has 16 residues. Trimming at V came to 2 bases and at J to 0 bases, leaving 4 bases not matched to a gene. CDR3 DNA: TGCGCCAGCAGCTTCGGACTAGCGGGTACCTCCTACGAGCAGTACTTC. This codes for CASSFGLAGTSYEQYF.

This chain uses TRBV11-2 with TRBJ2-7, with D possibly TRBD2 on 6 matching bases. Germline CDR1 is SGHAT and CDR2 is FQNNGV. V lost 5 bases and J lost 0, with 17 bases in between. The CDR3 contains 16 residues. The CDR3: CASSAEPGLLSYEQYF. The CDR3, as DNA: TGTGCCAGCAGCGCTGAGCCGGGACTCCTCTCCTACGAGCAGTACTTC.

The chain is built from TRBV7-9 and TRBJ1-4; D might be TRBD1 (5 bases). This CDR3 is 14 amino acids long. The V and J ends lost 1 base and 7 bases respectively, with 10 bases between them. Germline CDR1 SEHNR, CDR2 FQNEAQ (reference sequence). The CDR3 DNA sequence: TGTGCCAGCAGCTTAGGGTTTAGGGGTGAAAAACTGTTTTTT. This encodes CASSLGFRGEKLFF.

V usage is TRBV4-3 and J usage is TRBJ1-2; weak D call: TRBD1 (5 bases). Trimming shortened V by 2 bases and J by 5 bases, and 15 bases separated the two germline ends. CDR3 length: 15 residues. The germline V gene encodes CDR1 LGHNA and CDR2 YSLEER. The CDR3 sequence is CASSQRLPGVYGYTF. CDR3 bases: TGCGCCAGCAGCCAAAGGCTCCCGGGGGTTTATGGCTACACCTTC.

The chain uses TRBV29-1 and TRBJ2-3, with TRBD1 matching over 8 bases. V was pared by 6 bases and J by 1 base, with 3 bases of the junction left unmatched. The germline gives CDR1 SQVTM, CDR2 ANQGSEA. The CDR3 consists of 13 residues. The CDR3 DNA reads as TGCAGCGTCCAGGGACAGGGCACAGATACGCAGTATTTT. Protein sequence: CSVQGQGTDTQYF.

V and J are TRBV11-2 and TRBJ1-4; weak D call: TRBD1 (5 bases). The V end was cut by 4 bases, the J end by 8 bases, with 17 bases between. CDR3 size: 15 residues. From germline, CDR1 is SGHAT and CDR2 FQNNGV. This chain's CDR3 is CASSSEGNNGEKLFF. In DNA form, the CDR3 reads TGTGCCAGCAGCTCCGAGGGGAATAATGGAGAAAAACTGTTTTTT.

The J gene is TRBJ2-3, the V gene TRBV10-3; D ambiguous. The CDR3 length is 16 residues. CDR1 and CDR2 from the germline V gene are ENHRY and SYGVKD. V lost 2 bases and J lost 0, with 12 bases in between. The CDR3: CAISENPILSTDTQYF. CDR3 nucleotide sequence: TGTGCCATCAGTGAGAACCCGATTTTGAGCACAGATACGCAGTATTTT.

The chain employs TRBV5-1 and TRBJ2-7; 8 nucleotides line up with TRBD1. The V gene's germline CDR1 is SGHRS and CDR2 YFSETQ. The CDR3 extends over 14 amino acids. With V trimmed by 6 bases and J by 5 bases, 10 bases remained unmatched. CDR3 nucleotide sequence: TGCGCCAGCAACTCGGGACAGGCCCCTCACGAGCAGTACTTC. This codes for CASNSGQAPHEQYF.

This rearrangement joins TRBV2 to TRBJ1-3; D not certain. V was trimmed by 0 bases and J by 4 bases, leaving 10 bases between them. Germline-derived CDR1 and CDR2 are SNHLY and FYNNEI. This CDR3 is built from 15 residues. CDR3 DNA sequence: TGTGCCAGCAGTGAAGCGTCTTTTAACGGAAACACCATATATTTT. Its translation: CASSEASFNGNTIYF.

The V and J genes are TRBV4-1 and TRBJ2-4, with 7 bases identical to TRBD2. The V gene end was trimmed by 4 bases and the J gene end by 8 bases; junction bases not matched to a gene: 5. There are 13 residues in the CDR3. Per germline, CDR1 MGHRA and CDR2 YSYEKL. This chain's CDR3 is CASSPGGIDIQYF. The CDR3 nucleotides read TGCGCCAGCAGCCCCGGGGGGATAGACATTCAGTACTTC.

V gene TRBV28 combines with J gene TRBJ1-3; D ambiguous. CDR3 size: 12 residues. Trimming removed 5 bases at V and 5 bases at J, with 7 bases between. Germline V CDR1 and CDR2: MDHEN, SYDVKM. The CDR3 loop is CASSVGRNTIYF. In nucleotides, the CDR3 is TGTGCCAGCAGTGTTGGAAGAAACACCATATATTTT.

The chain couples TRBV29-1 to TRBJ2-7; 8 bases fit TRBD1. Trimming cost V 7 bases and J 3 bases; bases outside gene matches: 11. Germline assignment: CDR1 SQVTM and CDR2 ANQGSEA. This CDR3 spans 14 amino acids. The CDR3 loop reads CSALRTGSIYEQYF. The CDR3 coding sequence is TGCAGCGCCTTACGGACAGGGAGTATCTACGAGCAGTACTTC.

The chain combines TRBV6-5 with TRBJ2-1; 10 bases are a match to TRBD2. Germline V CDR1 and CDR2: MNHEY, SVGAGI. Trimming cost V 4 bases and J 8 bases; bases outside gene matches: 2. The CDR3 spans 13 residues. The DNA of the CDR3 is TGTGCCAGCAGTTCGGGACTAGCGTATGAGCAGTTCTTC. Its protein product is CASSSGLAYEQFF.

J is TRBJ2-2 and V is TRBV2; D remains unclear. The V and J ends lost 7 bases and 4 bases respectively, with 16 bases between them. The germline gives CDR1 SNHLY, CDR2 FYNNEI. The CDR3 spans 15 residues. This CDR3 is CASMVDSQGTGELFF. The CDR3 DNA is TGTGCCAGCATGGTAGACTCTCAAGGCACCGGGGAGCTGTTTTTT.

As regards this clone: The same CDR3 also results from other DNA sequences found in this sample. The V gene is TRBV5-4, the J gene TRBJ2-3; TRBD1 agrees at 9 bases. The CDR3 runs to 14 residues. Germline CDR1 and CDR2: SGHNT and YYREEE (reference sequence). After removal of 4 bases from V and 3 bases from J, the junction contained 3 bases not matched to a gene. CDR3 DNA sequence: TGTGCCAGCAGCCGGGGACAGGGAACAGATACGCAGTATTTT. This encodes CASSRGQGTDTQYF.

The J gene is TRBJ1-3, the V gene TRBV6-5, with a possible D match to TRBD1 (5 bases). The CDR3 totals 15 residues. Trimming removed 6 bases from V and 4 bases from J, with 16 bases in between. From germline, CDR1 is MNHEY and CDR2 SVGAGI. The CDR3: CASSPTPGQGNTIYF. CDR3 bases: TGTGCCAGCAGCCCCACCCCAGGACAAGGAAACACCATATATTTT.

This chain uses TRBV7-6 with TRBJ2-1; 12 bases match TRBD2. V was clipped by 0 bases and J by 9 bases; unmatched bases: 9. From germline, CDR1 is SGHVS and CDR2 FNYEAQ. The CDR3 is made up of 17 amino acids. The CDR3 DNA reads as TGTGCCAGCAGCTTAGCGACGTTGCTAGCGGGAGGGACTGAGCAGTTCTTC. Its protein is CASSLATLLAGGTEQFF.

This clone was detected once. The CDR3 loop reads CASSLSTSGTGSYNEQFF. The CDR3 nucleotides are TGTGCCAGCAGTTTATCCACCTCCGGGACAGGGTCCTACAATGAGCAGTTCTTC. This chain joins TRBV28 and TRBJ2-1; 9 bases are shared with TRBD1. The CDR3 consists of 18 residues. Germline assignment: CDR1 MDHEN and CDR2 SYDVKM. After removal of 1 base from V and 1 base from J, the junction contained 8 bases not matched to a gene.

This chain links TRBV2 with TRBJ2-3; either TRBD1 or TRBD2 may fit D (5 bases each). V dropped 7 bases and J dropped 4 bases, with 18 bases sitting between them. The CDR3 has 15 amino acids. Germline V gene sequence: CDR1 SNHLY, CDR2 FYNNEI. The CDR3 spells CASTSPRGTPDTQYF. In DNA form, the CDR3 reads TGTGCCAGCACCTCACCCCGAGGGACCCCAGATACGCAGTATTTT.

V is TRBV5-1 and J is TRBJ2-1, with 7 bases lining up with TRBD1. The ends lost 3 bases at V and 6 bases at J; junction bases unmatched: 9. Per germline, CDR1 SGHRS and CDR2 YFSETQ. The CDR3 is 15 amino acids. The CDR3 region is CASSYLGQVPNEQFF. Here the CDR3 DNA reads TGCGCCAGCAGCTACCTCGGACAGGTCCCCAATGAGCAGTTCTTC.

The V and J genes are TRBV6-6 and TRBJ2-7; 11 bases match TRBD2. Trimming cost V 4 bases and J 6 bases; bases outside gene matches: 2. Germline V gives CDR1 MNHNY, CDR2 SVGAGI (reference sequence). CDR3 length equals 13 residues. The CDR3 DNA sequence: TGTGCCAGCAGTTCACTAGCGGGAGTCGAGCAGTACTTC. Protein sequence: CASSSLAGVEQYF.

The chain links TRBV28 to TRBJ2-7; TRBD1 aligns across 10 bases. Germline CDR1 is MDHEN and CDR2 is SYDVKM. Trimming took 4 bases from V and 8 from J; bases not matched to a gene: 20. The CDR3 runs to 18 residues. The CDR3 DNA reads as TGTGCCAGCAGTTCCGGTGAGGGACAGGGGCGGAGGTCCCTCCAGCAGTACTTC. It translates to CASSSGEGQGRRSLQQYF.